This T cell receptor (beta chain) was sequenced during a study of identical twins. V trimming: 2 bases; J trimming: 0 bases; junction bases outside the gene matches: 5. The CDR3 extends over 18 amino acids. The germline V gene encodes CDR1 KGHDR and CDR2 SFDVKD. In this sample, this clonotype turned up a few times. TCRdb redid the calling of the 5' RACE reads with MiXCR, one entry per CDR3 protein. This sample has some 730,000 distinct CDR3 sequences, with roughly 18% found just once. Another study also made use of these data, one on T cells expressing NK-cell markers. This second study notes: One of eight sequenced donors was HCMV-seronegative; the other seven were seropositive.

The clonotype was recovered from a woman aged 18-29 years in good health. Source material: PBMCs. The chain couples TRBV24-1 to TRBJ2-1; 11 bases align to TRBD2. Written as DNA, the CDR3 is TGTGCCACCAGTGATTGGACTAGCGGGTCGAGCTCCTACAATGAGCAGTTCTTC. It is translated as CATSDWTSGSSSYNEQFF.